This is a list of T cell receptor beta chains from one sample in a study of monozygotic twins with inflammatory bowel disease. Reanalyzing the 5' RACE reads, TCRdb keeps one entry per CDR3 protein, without DNA. The sample has over 150,000 distinct CDR3 sequences; the top ten hold 2% to 3%. The sample consisted of blood. These receptors came from a human donor with ulcerative colitis or Crohn's disease, or a healthy co-twin of an affected twin (not recorded which). CDR3s include the opening cysteine and the closing phenylalanine or tryptophan.

CATSRDLQGTQSNQPQHF	TRBV15	TRBJ1-5
CASKALEAVEPQHF	TRBV5-5	TRBJ1-5
CASSSRLAGGGYTDTQYF	TRBV11-1	TRBJ2-3
CSSSPGGWSTETQYF	TRBV7-9	TRBJ2-5
CAWSTTGKAGELFF	TRBV30	TRBJ2-2
CASSYSRDRGHHNEQFF	TRBV6-2/TRBV6-3	TRBJ2-1
CSARDPGTGVGYTF	TRBV20-1	TRBJ1-2
CASSRRYEQYF	TRBV11-3	TRBJ2-7
CASSPPLGLSGNTIYF	TRBV18	TRBJ1-3
CASSRSVDTQYF	TRBV12-3/TRBV12-4	TRBJ2-3
CASRYLRARSGELFF	TRBV7-6	TRBJ2-2
CSASILRQGGNSPLHF	TRBV20-1	TRBJ1-6
CASSPYLASGIYNEQFF	TRBV3-1	TRBJ2-1
CASSLVGQQFF	TRBV7-9	TRBJ2-1
CASSLSAAKGNEQFF	TRBV7-2	TRBJ2-1
CASSSGTHEQYF	TRBV28	TRBJ2-7
CASSLRTGGDEQYF	TRBV5-1	TRBJ2-7
CASSSYASGSSTDTQYF	TRBV5-1	TRBJ2-3
CATSPRGTYNEQFF	TRBV24-1	TRBJ2-1
CASSLTSGSEVTDTQYF	TRBV7-8	TRBJ2-3
CATSKPGGNQPQHF	TRBV10-3	TRBJ1-5
CAWNYRGNSPLHF	TRBV30	TRBJ1-6
CSARGLANTGELFF	TRBV20-1	TRBJ2-2
CASSVGVTGAGNTEAFF	TRBV9	TRBJ1-1
CASSPEGNNEKLFF	TRBV5-1	TRBJ1-4
CASSQRGGESTEAFF	TRBV7-8	TRBJ1-1
CASSQERGGQETQYF	TRBV4-2	TRBJ2-5